This record covers a single T cell receptor beta chain. Its cognate antigen is unknown. The protocol was immunoSEQ multiplex PCR, while the TCRdb copy is restricted to in-frame clones and leaves out a portion. Of tens of thousands of clones listed, 75% to 90% were seen once; the top ten hold 8.5% to 12%. V was pared by 6 bases and J by 7 bases, with 5 bases of the junction left unmatched. The length of the CDR3 is 14 residues. Germline V gene data show CDR1 as MDHEN and CDR2 as SYDVKM. The data were taken from a study of OX40 agonist ivuxolimab in advanced cancers. In the study overall: Intravenous ivuxolimab at 0.01 to 10 mg/kg was given to patients every 2 weeks. Participants averaged about 66 years of age (range roughly 23 to 85) and were less than 85% male.

Findings and caveats of the study: CD4+ and CD8+ T cells in blood underwent clonal expansion by week 6 at 0.1 to 3.0 mg/kg.

The source material was CD4+ or CD8+ T cells sorted from blood, sampled in a trial of the OX40 agonist ivuxolimab. The clonotype originates from an adult with an advanced solid tumor such as melanoma, head and neck, liver or kidney cancer. The gene calls are TRBV28 and TRBJ1-4; 10 bases are shared with TRBD1. The CDR3 nucleotides read TGTGCCAGCAGGGAGACAGGGGGCTTTGAAAAACTGTTTTTT. This sequence encodes CASRETGGFEKLFF. The whole variable domain, filled in from reference TRBV28 and TRBJ1-4, reads DVKVTQSSRYLVKRTGEKVFLECVQDMDHENMFWYRQDPGLGLRLIYFSYDVKMKEKGDIPEGYSVSREKKERFSLILESASTNQTSMYLCASRETGGFEKLFFGSGTQLSVL.